Shown below are 14 T cell receptor beta chains from a single sample sequenced in a study of shared clonotypes between healthy human individuals. Assay used: immunoSEQ multiplex PCR; TCRdb lists only in-frame clones, some missing. The data contain approximately 1.9 million clones, just under 95% of them seen just once; the ten biggest clones take up approximately 1.6%. Terminally differentiated effector memory CD45RA+ cells were excluded by CCR7 positive selection of CD45RO-negative cells. Sequencing was performed on naive CD8+ T cells from PBMCs. The receptor source for this set is a man aged 18 to 29 in good health. Some clones in this sample may be carry-over from other donors' samples.

V usage is TRBV27 and J usage is TRBJ1-1, with 11 bases aligning to TRBD1. V gave up 10 bases and J gave up 4 bases; unmatched junction bases: 11. The CDR3 loop spans 15 amino acids. Per the germline V gene, CDR1 is MNHEY and CDR2 is SMNVEV (reference sequence). Written as DNA, the CDR3 is TGTGCCACCAAGGACAGGGGGCTAAGTGTCACTGAAGCTTTCTTT. Translated: CATKDRGLSVTEAFF.

The rearrangement joins TRBV7-9 to TRBJ2-6; 8 nucleotides line up with TRBD1. This CDR3 comprises 17 residues. The ends lost 5 bases at V and 0 bases at J; junction bases unmatched: 6. Germline V gene sequence: CDR1 SEHNR, CDR2 FQNEAQ (reference sequence). CDR3 protein: CASSQRDRPSGANVLTF. In DNA form, the CDR3 reads TGTGCCAGCAGCCAGAGGGACAGGCCCTCTGGGGCCAACGTCCTGACTTTC.

This clone was seen once. This rearrangement joins TRBV11-2 to TRBJ2-3, with D perhaps TRBD2 (6 bases). The CDR3 has 16 residues. The germline gives CDR1 SGHAT, CDR2 FQNNGV. Between the trimmed V and J ends, which lost 3 bases and 1 base, there was a span of 14 bases. The CDR3 DNA follows: TGTGCCAGCAGCTTGGGGACTCAGCTGGGCACAGATACGCAGTATTTT. This encodes CASSLGTQLGTDTQYF.

Here the CDR3 DNA reads TGTGCCAGCAGCTTGGGCAAGGGGGCTCCCCGGGCTTTCTTT. Amino acid sequence: CASSLGKGAPRAFF. The V call is TRBV11-2, the J call TRBJ1-1, with 7 bases that match TRBD1. The CDR3 sequence is 14 residues long. CDR1 and CDR2 (germline): SGHAT, FQNNGV. Trimming took 3 bases from V and 11 from J; bases not matched to a gene: 12.

CDR3 in DNA: TGTGCCAGCAGTTCCCCCGCGGAGCGGGCCAAAAACATTCAGTACTTC. This translates into CASSSPAERAKNIQYF. The chain has TRBV27 and TRBJ2-4; D is possibly TRBD2 (5 bases). Per the germline V gene, CDR1 is MNHEY and CDR2 is SMNVEV (reference sequence). V was trimmed by 4 bases and J by 1 base, leaving 14 bases between them. CDR3 length: 16 amino acids.

In regard to this clone: The sample holds other DNA sequences that translate to the same CDR3. V is TRBV11-3 and J is TRBJ2-7; D might be TRBD1 (5 bases). V was shortened by 2 bases and J by 1 base, with 6 bases between the two germline ends. The germline gives CDR1 SGHNT, CDR2 YENEEA. This CDR3 is 13 amino acids long. The CDR3 loop reads CASSLRGSYEQYF. The DNA for the CDR3 is TGTGCCAGCAGCTTAAGGGGATCCTACGAGCAGTACTTC.

The CDR3 is CASSQSLAYEQYF. In DNA form, the CDR3 reads TGTGCCAGCAGCCAGAGCCTTGCCTACGAGCAGTACTTC. The chain carries TRBV5-4 and TRBJ2-7; no clear D gene. Germline V gene lookup returns CDR1 SGHNT and CDR2 YYREEE (reference sequence). Trimming pared 4 bases from V and 2 bases from J, leaving 10 bases between. This CDR3 has 13 amino acids.

Remarks on this clone: The junction shows a germline mismatch at one end, possibly a read error. This CDR3 is CASTLPTGTGTILDIQYF. DNA for the CDR3: TGTGCCAGCACCTTACCTACCGGGACAGGGACTATTCTTGACATTCAGTACTTC. The chain joins TRBV7-3 to TRBJ2-4, with 9 bases lining up with TRBD1. Looked up from germline, CDR1 is SGHTA and CDR2 is FQGTGA. CDR3 length: 18 residues.

V gene TRBV28 combines with J gene TRBJ2-4; a weak D match, TRBD1 (6 bases). Germline V lookup: CDR1 MDHEN, CDR2 SYDVKM. The CDR3 is 12 amino acids. V lost 10 bases and J 4 bases, leaving 11 bases between the germline ends. This CDR3 reads CATFGQKNIQYF. CDR3 DNA sequence: TGTGCCACCTTTGGACAGAAAAACATTCAGTACTTC.

The rearrangement joins TRBV7-2 to TRBJ1-2; tentatively, D is TRBD1 (6 bases). The CDR3 is made up of 16 amino acids. V was cut by 5 bases and J by 7 bases, with 23 bases left in between. Germline CDR1 SGHTA, CDR2 FQGNSA. CDR3 sequence (DNA): TGTGCCAGCAGCCCCGGGATCATACAGGGTTGGAGTGGCTACACCTTC. It codes for CASSPGIIQGWSGYTF.

The V gene is TRBV9, the J gene TRBJ2-7; TRBD1 matches at 7 bases. The V gene's germline CDR1 is SGDLS and CDR2 YYNGEE. CDR3 length equals 13 residues. V lost 4 bases and J lost 5; bases outside the gene matches: 6. The CDR3 region is CASSLNTGDEQYF. CDR3 bases: TGTGCCAGCAGCCTTAATACAGGGGACGAGCAGTACTTC.

The chain uses TRBV6-5 and TRBJ2-5, with unresolved D. Germline V gives CDR1 MNHEY, CDR2 SVGAGI. The length of the CDR3 is 15 residues. Trimming took off 7 bases at V and 6 bases at J, with 21 bases between the two ends. CDR3 loop: CASTDPGLYGKTQYF. The CDR3 bases are TGTGCCAGCACCGACCCAGGCTTATATGGGAAGACCCAGTACTTC.

The chain employs TRBV6-6 and TRBJ1-1; no clear D gene. V was cut by 4 bases and J by 5 bases, with 11 bases left in between. Per the germline V gene, CDR1 is MNHNY and CDR2 is SVGAGI (reference sequence). The CDR3 consists of 13 residues. The CDR3 DNA reads as TGTGCCAGCAGTTTTGGTAGGGTGACTGAAGCTTTCTTT. This translates into CASSFGRVTEAFF.

The rearrangement links TRBV28 to TRBJ2-3, with TRBD2 matching 8 bases. This CDR3 is built from 14 residues. Per the germline V gene, CDR1 is MDHEN and CDR2 is SYDVKM. Unmatched junction bases numbered 4, after V lost 6 bases and J lost 2 bases. The CDR3 here is CASSLTSVTDTQYF. Written as DNA, the CDR3 is TGTGCCAGCAGCCTGACTAGCGTCACAGATACGCAGTATTTT.